This record covers a single T cell receptor (beta chain). What it recognizes is unknown. This record comes from a study of T cell repertoires in cytomegalovirus infection. In the study overall: Both CMV infection and a matching HLA type were indicated by public TCR beta signatures. Regarding the study as a whole: Identification of carriers of CMV plus the relevant HLA was performed using cumulative public TCR beta family frequency.

Per germline, CDR1 SEHNR and CDR2 FQNEAQ (reference sequence). Trimming took 4 bases from V and 6 from J; bases not matched to a gene: 7. CDR3 length: 14 residues. Each CDR3 protein is one row after TCRdb ran MiXCR on the reads. Counted here are more than 200,000 distinct CDR3 sequences, approximately 10% occurring once; the ten biggest clones make up more than 12%. The sample consisted of PBMCs. J is TRBJ2-7 and V is TRBV7-9; 9 bases line up with TRBD1. The sequence was collected from a human donor in good health (CMV status not recorded). Some clones in this sample may be carry-over from other donors' samples. In DNA, the CDR3 is TGTGCCAGCAGCTCGGGACAGGGTACCAGCGAGCAGTACTTC. Amino acids: CASSSGQGTSEQYF. The full variable domain, with the rest looked up from reference TRBV7-9 and TRBJ2-7, is DTGVSQNPRHKITKRGQNVTFRCDPISEHNRLYWYRQTLGQGPEFLTYFQNEAQLEKSRLLSDRFSAERPKGSFSTLEIQRTEQGDSAMYLCASSSGQGTSEQYFGPGTRLTVT.